This T cell receptor beta chain derives from a study of naive and memory T cell subsets. V was trimmed by 5 bases and J by 1 base, leaving 13 bases between them. The CDR3 has 14 amino acids. Germline V CDR1 and CDR2: SGHRS, YFSETQ. Two oligonucleotides, mixed equimolar, formed the beta constant-region primer covering TRBC1 and TRBC2. TCRdb redid the calling of the UMI-ligation and nested PCR reads with MiXCR, one entry per CDR3 protein. This sample carries 130,000 to 150,000 distinct CDR3 sequences, over 15% of them seen once, and the ten largest clones take about 0.15%. Sequenced material: naive CD4+ T cells from blood. This TCR derives from a human donor in good health. V gene TRBV5-1 combines with J gene TRBJ2-7; no clear D. CDR3 in DNA: TGCGCCAGCAGAATCAGTCCTCAATCCTACGAGCAGTACTTC. Translated, it gives CASRISPQSYEQYF.